These T cell receptor beta chains were read from a single sample in a study of neoadjuvant anti-PD-1 for oral cavity cancer. Clones were read by immunoSEQ multiplex PCR, and TCRdb kept only the in-frame ones, dropping some. This sample has approximately 67,000 clones, with 65% to 85% found just once. Sequences were derived from PBMCs, sampled before nivolumab (anti-PD-1) treatment. Source of these receptors: a person aged 35-79 years with oral cavity squamous cell carcinoma. CDR3s include the opening cysteine and the closing phenylalanine or tryptophan. D genes are given only for firm matches. Only some rows state a clone size, as once, few, many or a class for expanded clones.

V gene	clone size	D gene	J gene	CDR3 DNA	CDR3 protein
TRBV6-1	once	NA	TRBJ2-2	TGTGCCAGCAGTGCGGGCGCGCTCGGGACCGGGGAGCTGTTTTTT	CASSAGALGTGELFF
TRBV11-2	NA	NA	TRBJ1-2	TGTGCCAGCAGCTTAGGGGACAACTATGGCTACACCTTC	CASSLGDNYGYTF
TRBV27	NA	NA	TRBJ1-2	TGTGCCAGCCAAACAGGGTTAGGTGGCTACACCTTC	CASQTGLGGYTF
TRBV28	NA	TRBD2	TRBJ2-7	TGTGCCAGCAGTCTCGTGGGACTAGTCTCCTTCGAGCAGTACTTC	CASSLVGLVSFEQYF
TRBV5-1	NA	TRBD2	TRBJ2-1	TGCGCCAGCAGCTCGACCGGGACTAGGGCCGTCGATGAGCAGTTCTTC	CASSSTGTRAVDEQFF
TRBV4-1	NA	NA	TRBJ1-2	TGCGCCAGCAGCCAAGACTGGGGGGTTTATGGCTACACCTTC	CASSQDWGVYGYTF
TRBV5-1	NA	TRBD1	TRBJ2-5	TGCGCCAGCAGGTCGACAGGGGAGACCCAGTACTTC	CASRSTGETQYF
TRBV30	NA	NA	TRBJ1-5	TGTGCCTGGAGTGTACCCCGGGGAGCTAGCAATCAGCCCCAGCATTTT	CAWSVPRGASNQPQHF
TRBV2	NA	TRBD2	TRBJ2-1	TGTGCCAGCCTAGCGGGAGGTCCTCCCCCGAACAATGAGCAGTTCTTC	CASLAGGPPPNNEQFF
TRBV6-1	NA	TRBD2	TRBJ2-3	TGTGCCAGCAGTGAACTAGCGGGGGGGCCAGATACGCAGTATTTT	CASSELAGGPDTQYF
TRBV28	NA	NA	TRBJ2-3	TGTGCCAGCAGTTCCTTCCAGGGGACTAGCACAGATACGCAGTATTTT	CASSSFQGTSTDTQYF
TRBV10-3	once	NA	TRBJ2-7	TGTGCCATCAGTGAGTCGATTTCGGCCGAGCAGTACTTC	CAISESISAEQYF
TRBV4-1	once	NA	TRBJ1-2	TGCGCCAGCAGCCAAGTCGAAGGGGGAAGCTATGGCTACACCTTC	CASSQVEGGSYGYTF
TRBV23-1	NA	TRBD1	TRBJ2-7	TGCGCCAGCAGTCAATCTACGGGTGGGGGACAGGGGGAAGGTTCCTACGAGCAGTACTTC	CASSQSTGGGQGEGSYEQYF